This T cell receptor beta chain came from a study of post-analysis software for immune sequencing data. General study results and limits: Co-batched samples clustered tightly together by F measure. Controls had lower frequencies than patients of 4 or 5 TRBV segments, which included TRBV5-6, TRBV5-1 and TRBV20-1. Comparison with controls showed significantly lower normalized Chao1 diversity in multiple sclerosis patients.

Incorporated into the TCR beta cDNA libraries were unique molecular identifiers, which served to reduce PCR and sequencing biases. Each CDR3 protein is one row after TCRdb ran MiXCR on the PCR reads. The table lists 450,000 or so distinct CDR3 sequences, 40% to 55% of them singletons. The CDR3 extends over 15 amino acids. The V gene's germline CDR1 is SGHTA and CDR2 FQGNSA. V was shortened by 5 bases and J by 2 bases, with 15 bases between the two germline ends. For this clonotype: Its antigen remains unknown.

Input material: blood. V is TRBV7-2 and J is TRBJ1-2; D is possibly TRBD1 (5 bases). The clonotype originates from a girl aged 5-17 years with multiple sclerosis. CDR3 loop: CASSLLFRDNYGYTF. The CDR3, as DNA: TGTGCCAGCAGCCTCTTATTTCGGGACAACTATGGCTACACCTTC. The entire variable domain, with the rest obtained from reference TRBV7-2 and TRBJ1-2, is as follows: GAGVSQSPSNKVTEKGKDVELRCDPISGHTALYWYRQSLGQGLEFLIYFQGNSAPDKSGLPSDRFSAERTGGSVSTLTIQRTQQEDSAVYLCASSLLFRDNYGYTFGSGTRLTVV.